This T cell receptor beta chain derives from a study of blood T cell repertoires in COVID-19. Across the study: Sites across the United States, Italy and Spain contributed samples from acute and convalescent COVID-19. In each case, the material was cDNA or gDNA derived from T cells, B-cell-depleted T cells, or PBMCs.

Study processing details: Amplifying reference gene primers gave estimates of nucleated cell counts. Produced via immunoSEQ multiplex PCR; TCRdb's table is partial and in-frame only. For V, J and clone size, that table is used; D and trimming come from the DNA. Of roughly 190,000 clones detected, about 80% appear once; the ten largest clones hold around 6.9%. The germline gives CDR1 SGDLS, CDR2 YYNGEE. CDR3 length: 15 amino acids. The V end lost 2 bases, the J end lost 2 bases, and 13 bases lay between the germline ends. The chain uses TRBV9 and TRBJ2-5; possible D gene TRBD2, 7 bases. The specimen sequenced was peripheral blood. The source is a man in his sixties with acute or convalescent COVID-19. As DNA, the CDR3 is TGTGCCAGCAGCGTGCGGACAGCGGGGCAAGAGACCCAGTACTTC. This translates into CASSVRTAGQETQYF.